One and the same sample provided the 16 T cell receptor beta chains below, sequenced in a study of a mutant IDH1 vaccine in newly diagnosed glioma. Some clones are missing from TCRdb's copy, which holds only in-frame ones; the method was immunoSEQ multiplex PCR. In the table there are 25,000 to 35,000 clones, around 80% of which are singletons. Specified time point: baseline, week 1 (first vaccination visit). Treatment: pre-vaccination baseline after standard-of-care therapy. Sequencing was performed on PBMCs, taken from a glioma patient treated with radiotherapy, temozolomide or both. These receptors were collected from a man younger than 40 with glioma.

The gene calls are TRBV11-2 and TRBJ2-2; D remains unclear. The CDR3 covers 17 residues. Germline-derived CDR1 and CDR2 are SGHAT and FQNNGV. V shed 5 bases and J shed 5 bases, with 21 bases lying between them. CDR3 region: CASSAPPAQTPTGELFF. The CDR3 bases are TGTGCCAGCAGCGCCCCCCCCGCCCAAACCCCAACCGGGGAGCTGTTTTTT.

The genes are TRBV27 and TRBJ1-4, with 7 bases lining up with TRBD1. This CDR3 has 14 amino acids. Germline CDR1 and CDR2: MNHEY and SMNVEV (reference sequence). The junction had 12 bases not matched to a gene; V was cut back by 9 bases and J by 8 bases. The CDR3 nucleotides read TGTGCCAGTGGGAGGACAGGCCCGGCGGAAAAACTGTTTTTT. It translates to CASGRTGPAEKLFF.

The chain combines TRBV5-1 with TRBJ2-7; D remains unclear. V was clipped by 0 bases and J by 4 bases, with 11 bases between them. The CDR3 spans 14 residues. Germline CDR1 is SGHRS and CDR2 is YFSETQ. CDR3 bases: TGCGCCAGCAGCTTGGCCTTGAATGGGTACGAGCAGTACTTC. It codes for CASSLALNGYEQYF.

This clone was seen more than once but under ten times. The chain couples TRBV5-1 to TRBJ2-1; 8 bases are shared with TRBD2. This CDR3 is 19 amino acids long. Germline CDR1 and CDR2: SGHRS and YFSETQ. Trimming removed 2 bases from V and 0 bases from J; junction bases left unmatched: 13. The CDR3 sequence is CASSLGRKVAGSSYNEQFF. Here the CDR3 DNA reads TGCGCCAGCAGCTTAGGGCGGAAAGTAGCGGGAAGCTCCTACAATGAGCAGTTCTTC.

The chain joins TRBV6-6 to TRBJ1-5; no definite D call. Trimming cost V 7 bases and J 2 bases, with 18 bases left between them. The CDR3 is 16 residues long. Germline CDR1 and CDR2: MNHNY and SVGAGI (reference sequence). CDR3 protein: CASTPLTGLGNQPQHF. CDR3 nucleotides: TGTGCCAGCACCCCCCTCACGGGGTTAGGCAATCAGCCCCAGCATTTT.

V gene TRBV19 combines with J gene TRBJ1-2; D not resolved. Trimming left V 5 bases short and J 7 bases short, with 11 bases between. This CDR3 region has 12 residues. Germline V gene data show CDR1 as LNHDA and CDR2 as SQIVND (reference sequence). The CDR3 region is CASSSPGAGYTF. The CDR3 DNA is TGTGCCAGTAGTTCCCCTGGAGCTGGCTACACCTTC.

This clone was seen once. The chain has TRBV19 and TRBJ1-5; D might be TRBD1 (5 bases). The length of the CDR3 is 13 residues. The germline V gene encodes CDR1 LNHDA and CDR2 SQIVND (reference sequence). V was clipped by 5 bases and J by 6 bases, with 11 bases between them. The DNA for the CDR3 is TGTGCCAGTAGTCTGCAGGGATCTCAGCCCCAGCATTTT. Protein product: CASSLQGSQPQHF.

The chain joins TRBV27 to TRBJ1-3; the match to TRBD1 covers 10 bases. The length of the CDR3 is 15 residues. J lost 5 bases, V lost 5 bases, and 6 bases had no gene match. The germline V gene encodes CDR1 MNHEY and CDR2 SMNVEV (reference sequence). CDR3 sequence reads: CASSKTGGVRNTIYF. CDR3 coding DNA: TGTGCCAGCAGTAAGACAGGGGGCGTCAGAAACACCATATATTTT.

By share, this clone counts as medium-sized (0.01 to 0.1%). The rearrangement uses TRBV5-1 and TRBJ1-1, with 9 bases identical to TRBD1. The CDR3 has 17 amino acids. Germline V gives CDR1 SGHRS, CDR2 YFSETQ. J was trimmed by 0 bases and V by 1 base; bases with no gene match: 7. Written as DNA, the CDR3 is TGCGCCAGCAGCTTGCGTACAGGGGGCCCGGTGAACACTGAAGCTTTCTTT. Translation gives CASSLRTGGPVNTEAFF.

The V and J genes are TRBV5-1 and TRBJ1-1, with D perhaps TRBD1 (5 bases). This CDR3 has 13 residues. Looked up from germline, CDR1 is SGHRS and CDR2 is YFSETQ. Trimming left V 3 bases short and J 4 bases short, with 10 bases between. For the CDR3, the DNA is TGCGCCAGCAGCTCAGGGTCGGGCACTGAAGCTTTCTTT. Protein: CASSSGSGTEAFF.

This CDR3 is CASSVGTGGVEQFF. The CDR3 region has the DNA TGCGCCAGCAGTGTCGGGACAGGGGGAGTAGAGCAGTTCTTC. The genes are TRBV10-1 and TRBJ2-1; 11 nucleotides agree with TRBD1. The V gene's germline CDR1 is WNHNN and CDR2 SYGVQD (reference sequence). Trimming at V came to 4 bases and at J to 10 bases, leaving 6 bases not matched to a gene. This CDR3 region has 14 residues.

CDR3 in DNA: TGTGCCAGCAGCGAGCAGGGGTATGAGCAGTTCTTC. This codes for CASSEQGYEQFF. The chain joins TRBV5-6 to TRBJ2-1; D may be TRBD1 (6 bases). Per germline, CDR1 SGHDT and CDR2 YYEEEE. CDR3 length: 12 residues. The germline V and J ends were trimmed by 4 bases and 8 bases, with 10 bases remaining between them.

The chain links TRBV27 to TRBJ1-2; no clear D gene. Looked up from germline, CDR1 is MNHEY and CDR2 is SMNVEV (reference sequence). This CDR3 has 15 amino acids. V dropped 0 bases and J dropped 4 bases, with 12 bases sitting between them. CDR3 loop: CASSLSGTTSYGYTF. The CDR3 DNA follows: TGTGCCAGCAGTTTATCGGGTACGACAAGCTATGGCTACACCTTC.

The V gene is TRBV30, the J gene TRBJ2-1; 14 bases fit TRBD2. V lost 8 bases to trimming and J lost 7 bases; unmatched junction nucleotides: 7. This CDR3 contains 14 residues. Germline V gives CDR1 GTSNPN, CDR2 SVGIG (reference sequence). For the CDR3, the DNA is TGTGCCGGGACAAGGACTAGCGGGGGGAATGAGCAGTTCTTC. The encoded protein is CAGTRTSGGNEQFF.

The chain carries TRBV5-1 and TRBJ2-5; 9 positions agree with TRBD2. The V and J ends lost 2 bases and 1 base, in that order; junction bases with no gene match: 3. Germline CDR1 and CDR2: SGHRS and YFSETQ. CDR3 length: 15 residues. The CDR3 coding sequence is TGCGCCAGCAGCTTAGGCGGGGGGGGCCAAGAGACCCAGTACTTC. Its translation: CASSLGGGGQETQYF. The whole variable domain, filled in from reference TRBV5-1 and TRBJ2-5, reads KAGVTQTPRYLIKTRGQQVTLSCSPISGHRSVSWYQQTPGQGLQFLFEYFSETQRNKGNFPGRFSGRQFSNSRSEMNVSTLELGDSALYLCASSLGGGGQETQYFGPGTRLLVL.

CDR3 DNA: TGCGCCAGCAGCCAAGCGACTTTCAATGAGCAGTTCTTC. Encoded protein: CASSQATFNEQFF. The V gene is TRBV4-1, the J gene TRBJ2-1, with unresolved D. CDR1 and CDR2 from the germline V gene are MGHRA and YSYEKL. Trimming took off 1 base at V and 6 bases at J, with 7 bases between the two ends. The length of the CDR3 is 13 residues.